The 6 T cell receptor beta chains presented below share a single source sample, sequenced in a study of cytomegalovirus exposure and HLA in healthy donors. PCR involved 60 Vbeta and 13 Jbeta primers. Sequencing used immunoSEQ multiplex PCR; TCRdb keeps in-frame clones, though not all of them. Of about 120,000 clones in the sample, over 60% were seen once. Material for sequencing was PBMCs. Receptor source: a woman between 25 and 40 years old in good health and CMV-seronegative.

This chain uses TRBV27 with TRBJ2-2, with 9 bases that match TRBD1. The CDR3 is made up of 15 amino acids. The junction had 6 bases not matched to a gene; V was cut back by 5 bases and J by 5 bases. Germline V gene lookup returns CDR1 MNHEY and CDR2 SMNVEV (reference sequence). The CDR3 DNA reads as TGTGCCAGCAGTCCGGACAGGGGTTTGACCGGGGAGCTGTTTTTT. Amino acids: CASSPDRGLTGELFF.

This sequence joins TRBV7-2 and TRBJ2-7, with D tentatively TRBD1 (5 bases). With 2 bases removed from V and 1 base from J, the gap between germline ends came to 9 bases. Germline V gene sequence: CDR1 SGHTA, CDR2 FQGNSA. CDR3 length: 14 residues. CDR3 sequence reads: CASSLLGASYEQYF. The CDR3 bases are TGTGCCAGCAGCTTACTAGGGGCGTCCTACGAGCAGTACTTC.

CDR3 loop: CASSFWGRRSYNEQFF. The CDR3, as DNA: TGTGCCAGCAGTTTTTGGGGGCGGCGCTCCTACAATGAGCAGTTCTTC. The chain combines TRBV28 with TRBJ2-1; D is perhaps TRBD1 (6 bases). The CDR3 has 16 amino acids. The germline gives CDR1 MDHEN, CDR2 SYDVKM. Trimming removed 3 bases at V and 0 bases at J, with 12 bases between.

The CDR3 DNA is TGTGCCAGCAGACCGGGACAGGCGGACTCCTACGAGCAGTACTTC. Translating gives CASRPGQADSYEQYF. The chain uses TRBV6-5 and TRBJ2-7, with TRBD1 identical over 8 bases. Germline assignment: CDR1 MNHEY and CDR2 SVGAGI. The junction had 7 bases not matched to a gene; V was cut back by 6 bases and J by 0 bases. CDR3 length: 15 amino acids.

This chain connects TRBV5-4 to TRBJ2-6, with TRBD1 matching over 10 bases. The CDR3 totals 18 residues. Per the germline V gene, CDR1 is SGHNT and CDR2 is YYREEE (reference sequence). V trimming: 5 bases; J trimming: 1 base; junction bases outside the gene matches: 9. DNA for the CDR3: TGTGCCAGCAGGGGGACGGGACAGGGGATATCTGGGGCCAACGTCCTGACTTTC. Protein sequence: CASRGTGQGISGANVLTF.

The rearrangement links TRBV2 to TRBJ1-1; perhaps TRBD1 as D (5 bases). Germline values: CDR1 SNHLY, CDR2 FYNNEI. The CDR3 is 14 residues long. V gave up 4 bases and J gave up 4 bases, with 13 bases separating them. CDR3 in amino acids: CASSVWEGSTEAFF. The DNA of the CDR3 is TGTGCCAGCAGTGTATGGGAGGGGAGCACTGAAGCTTTCTTT.